This is a list of T cell receptor beta chains from one sample in a study of shared clonotypes between healthy human individuals. The method was immunoSEQ multiplex PCR; TCRdb's version includes in-frame clones alone and lacks a portion of them. This sample carries roughly 2.4 million clones, nearly 97% of them seen once, and the ten largest clones take around 0.13%. Material for sequencing was naive CD4+ T cells sorted from blood. All receptors come from a man in his late teens or twenties in good health. Both conserved end residues are trimmed from each CDR3.

V	J	CDR3
TRBV10-3	TRBJ1-5	AISESGGGQPQH
TRBV4-1	TRBJ2-7	ASSLFGQGGSYEQY
TRBV1	TRBJ1-3	TSSQDVAGGFSGNTIY
TRBV9	TRBJ2-3	ASSSRPGGGADTQY
TRBV19	TRBJ1-6	ASSIARGRKSSYNSPLH
TRBV6-5	TRBJ1-6	ASSYSGTENSPLH
TRBV4-3	TRBJ2-1	ASSQRRQGPYNEQF
TRBV27	TRBJ2-2	ASSYRGAHTGELF
TRBV5-4	TRBJ2-1	ASSSSRLAGYNEQF
TRBV30	TRBJ1-3	AWSGQAGNTIY
TRBV7-5	TRBJ1-6	ARSSTGEVSPLH
TRBV28	TRBJ2-2	ASSLVGAGELF
TRBV30	TRBJ1-6	ARSTGGIVSPLH
TRBV5-1	TRBJ2-3	ASSRPEAGDTQY
TRBV30	TRBJ2-6	AWSVARTSGANVLT
TRBV6-5	TRBJ1-2	ASGLGAKHSSGYT
TRBV11-2	TRBJ2-7	ASSLAYEQY
TRBV30	TRBJ1-1	AWSYNGPGTF
TRBV2	TRBJ1-2	ASSNQQGANYGYT
TRBV15	TRBJ1-3	ATSMWGSGNTIY
TRBV9	TRBJ1-1	ASSETTGMAF
TRBV9	TRBJ2-7	ASSVDPQGQQGEQY
TRBV11-2	TRBJ2-5	ASSYRGETQY
TRBV6-1	TRBJ1-2	AIIGGLDYGYT
TRBV28	TRBJ1-1	ASSLPGERNTEAF
TRBV5-4	TRBJ2-1	ASRNVDYNEQF
TRBV5-1	TRBJ2-7	ASSLATGQTYEQY
TRBV5-4	TRBJ2-3	ASSSGGLADTQY
TRBV11-3	TRBJ2-1	ASSLVSGPNNEQF
TRBV28	TRBJ1-2	ASSFSSLGQRYGYT
TRBV7-8	TRBJ2-6	ASSLNWAGANVLT
TRBV27	TRBJ1-4	ASSLSWVPTNEKLF
TRBV2	TRBJ1-2	ADRGGIYGYT
TRBV19	TRBJ2-1	ASSPGLAGLNEQF
TRBV18	TRBJ2-4	ASSPFTVSGAGNIQY
TRBV5-1	TRBJ2-5	ASRLSGQLYETQY
TRBV10-3	TRBJ2-7	ACRVSDEQY
TRBV6-6	TRBJ2-7	ASSYGTGEQY
TRBV23-1	TRBJ2-7	ASSQSRHRGYEQY
TRBV18	TRBJ1-6	ASSPALGVGNSPLH
TRBV18	TRBJ2-2	ASSPRSPGELF
TRBV6-6	TRBJ1-6	ASSQTGLSGSPLH
TRBV18	TRBJ2-5	ASSPFITSGQPQETQY
TRBV19	TRBJ1-1	ASSGGRQWDTEAF
TRBV6-1	TRBJ2-2	ASSDRQGARTGELF
TRBV6-5	TRBJ2-4	ASSPTGEQNIQY
TRBV6-1	TRBJ1-1	ASSRQGNTEAF
TRBV7-3	TRBJ2-1	ASSLNPGGEEQF
TRBV28	TRBJ1-5	ATLGRSNQPQH
TRBV11-2	TRBJ2-5	ASSLGREGETQY
TRBV4-3	TRBJ2-7	ASSQEQGYEQY